This T cell receptor (beta chain) was sequenced during a study of T cells in Graves' hyperthyroidism and ophthalmopathy. Findings and caveats of the study: A model of 13 V-J features distinguished ophthalmopathy from stable hyperthyroidism.

Trimming at V came to 1 base and at J to 5 bases, leaving 10 bases not matched to a gene. This CDR3 is built from 17 residues. CDR1 and CDR2 (germline): SGHVS, FQNEAQ. The CDR3 regions of TCR beta were amplified from RNA transcripts. In the first-round RT-PCR of the TCR CDR3, the HTBI primer set was used. A single record per CDR3 protein comes from TCRdb applying MiXCR to the multiplex PCR reads. The sample lists a few hundred thousand distinct CDR3 sequences; under 60% were seen once. This clonotype has a count of ten or more. Antigen unknown. The V call is TRBV7-8, the J call TRBJ2-2; TRBD1 aligns across 7 bases. The TCR was taken from a woman aged 18-29 years with Graves' hyperthyroidism. What was sequenced was peripheral blood or thyroid tissue (not recorded which). CDR3 region: CASSLGYRGRDTGELFF. For the CDR3, the DNA is TGTGCCAGCAGCTTAGGGTACAGGGGAAGGGATACCGGGGAGCTGTTTTTT.